This is a list of T cell receptor beta chains from one sample in a study of monozygotic twins with inflammatory bowel disease. TCRdb reprocessed the 5' RACE reads, with one entry per CDR3 protein and no DNA. Its table lists more than 85,000 distinct CDR3 sequences. Specimen: blood. The receptors come from a human donor with ulcerative colitis or Crohn's disease, or a healthy co-twin of an affected twin (not recorded which). Each CDR3 is given with its conserved first and last residue.

j_gene: TRBJ1-1; v_gene: TRBV5-4; CDR3aa: CASSSQRNTEAFF
j_gene: TRBJ1-2; v_gene: TRBV7-2; CDR3aa: CASSLYGTGYGYTF
j_gene: TRBJ2-1; v_gene: TRBV7-3; CDR3aa: CASGLWASSSGLNEQFF
j_gene: TRBJ1-6; v_gene: TRBV13; CDR3aa: CASRRGARDNSPLHF
j_gene: TRBJ1-1; v_gene: TRBV20-1; CDR3aa: CSASSNTEAFF
j_gene: TRBJ2-5; v_gene: TRBV5-1; CDR3aa: CASSIASPQETQYF
j_gene: TRBJ1-3; v_gene: TRBV5-1; CDR3aa: CASSLVGGRAGNTIYF
j_gene: TRBJ2-1; v_gene: TRBV19; CDR3aa: CASSRAMTGGGEQFF
j_gene: TRBJ2-3; v_gene: TRBV24-1; CDR3aa: CATAYTRFSGTDTQYF
j_gene: TRBJ2-1; v_gene: TRBV28; CDR3aa: CASSPLGRAHEQFF
j_gene: TRBJ1-1; v_gene: TRBV7-8; CDR3aa: CASSLGHGKNTEAFF
j_gene: TRBJ2-2; v_gene: TRBV7-2; CDR3aa: CASRTGPTGELFF
j_gene: TRBJ1-5; v_gene: TRBV5-1; CDR3aa: CASSQDGSNQPQHF
j_gene: TRBJ2-2; v_gene: TRBV19; CDR3aa: CASSISPPSGTGELFF
j_gene: TRBJ2-3; v_gene: TRBV15; CDR3aa: CATTRDRGPHTQYF
j_gene: TRBJ1-1; v_gene: TRBV29-1; CDR3aa: CSVVRREMGTEAFF
j_gene: TRBJ2-3; v_gene: TRBV11-2; CDR3aa: CASTPWGGTDTQYF
j_gene: TRBJ2-2; v_gene: TRBV11-2; CDR3aa: CASSLHGGRWDTGELFF
j_gene: TRBJ2-7; v_gene: TRBV20-1; CDR3aa: CSARDPRRGVREQYF
j_gene: TRBJ1-2; v_gene: TRBV13; CDR3aa: CASSLERTHGYTF
j_gene: TRBJ2-5; v_gene: TRBV7-8; CDR3aa: CASSLAGGYQETQYF
j_gene: TRBJ2-1; v_gene: TRBV24-1; CDR3aa: CATSDPSGRYNEQFF
j_gene: TRBJ2-4; v_gene: TRBV5-6; CDR3aa: CASSLAGGNDIQYF
j_gene: TRBJ1-2; v_gene: TRBV28; CDR3aa: CAITGVRLYGYTF
j_gene: TRBJ1-2; v_gene: TRBV7-8; CDR3aa: CASSLVNSNYGYTF
j_gene: TRBJ2-2; v_gene: TRBV6-1; CDR3aa: CASSEVGLANTGELFF
j_gene: TRBJ2-7; v_gene: TRBV20-1; CDR3aa: CSASEVAGESYEQYF
j_gene: TRBJ1-5; v_gene: TRBV3-1; CDR3aa: CASSRDREGQPQHF
j_gene: TRBJ2-1; v_gene: TRBV12-3/TRBV12-4; CDR3aa: CASSWWLINEQFF
j_gene: TRBJ1-4; v_gene: TRBV5-1; CDR3aa: CASRPSKDEKLFF
j_gene: TRBJ2-7; v_gene: TRBV6-5; CDR3aa: CASSDSGESGEYF
j_gene: TRBJ2-1; v_gene: TRBV5-1; CDR3aa: CASSLFSRGTYNEQFF
j_gene: TRBJ1-1; v_gene: TRBV20-1; CDR3aa: CSARDGTFPTNTEAFF
j_gene: TRBJ2-1; v_gene: TRBV2; CDR3aa: CASSRVGDEQFF
j_gene: TRBJ2-5; v_gene: TRBV28; CDR3aa: CASREASETQYF
j_gene: TRBJ2-1; v_gene: TRBV11-2; CDR3aa: CASSLDWVAGGYNEQFF
j_gene: TRBJ2-3; v_gene: TRBV5-1; CDR3aa: CASSVDRGGNTDTQYF
j_gene: TRBJ2-7; v_gene: TRBV5-1; CDR3aa: CASSPRIGNYEQYF
j_gene: TRBJ1-2; v_gene: TRBV24-1; CDR3aa: CATSDRSNYGYTF
j_gene: TRBJ1-5; v_gene: TRBV6-8; CDR3aa: CASSTDGAYQPQHF
j_gene: TRBJ1-5; v_gene: TRBV15; CDR3aa: CATSRDTTGVQPQHF
j_gene: TRBJ2-2; v_gene: TRBV7-3; CDR3aa: CASSSLAGVGTGELFF
j_gene: TRBJ1-3; v_gene: TRBV4-3; CDR3aa: CASSQEGNTIYF
j_gene: TRBJ2-3; v_gene: TRBV7-9; CDR3aa: CASSFSGGHTDTQYF
j_gene: TRBJ2-7; v_gene: TRBV7-2; CDR3aa: CASSLEGTGLGYEQYF
j_gene: TRBJ1-2; v_gene: TRBV29-1; CDR3aa: CSVMDIRRGYTF
j_gene: TRBJ2-7; v_gene: TRBV20-1; CDR3aa: CSARELAGSPNEQYF
j_gene: TRBJ2-1; v_gene: TRBV7-3; CDR3aa: CASSLRSGGTSYNEQFF
j_gene: TRBJ2-7; v_gene: TRBV5-1; CDR3aa: CASSLGWGQGRQSYEQYF
j_gene: TRBJ2-1; v_gene: TRBV9; CDR3aa: CASSFGAGHNEQFF
j_gene: TRBJ1-5; v_gene: TRBV5-1; CDR3aa: CASSLDGSDQPQHF
j_gene: TRBJ1-3; v_gene: TRBV7-2; CDR3aa: CASSLVEINSSGNTIYF